This TCR beta chain was obtained from a study of T cells in Graves' hyperthyroidism and ophthalmopathy. Study information: The initial diagnosis was the point when peripheral blood was collected, ahead of any treatment. Study-wide findings and caveats: Before onset, ophthalmopathy was predicted by the model a median around 6 months earlier.

Researchers took RNA transcripts and amplified the TCR beta CDR3 regions from them. Carried out on the TCR CDR3, a first-round RT-PCR used the HTBI primer set. A single record per CDR3 protein comes from TCRdb applying MiXCR to the multiplex PCR reads. The repertoire holds 300,000 or so distinct CDR3 sequences, with approximately 16% as singletons. Germline V lookup: CDR1 DFQATT, CDR2 SNEGSKA (reference sequence). The CDR3 extends over 14 amino acids. With 5 bases removed from V and 6 bases from J, the gap between germline ends came to 17 bases. This clonotype was seen only a few times. What it binds is not known.

The sequencing sample was made of blood. This chain connects TRBV20-1 to TRBJ1-5; D might be TRBD1 (5 bases). The clonotype comes from a man aged 25-45 years with Graves' hyperthyroidism. This chain's CDR3 is CSAHTGDSGQPQHF. The CDR3 DNA follows: TGCAGTGCTCACACCGGGGACTCCGGTCAGCCCCAGCATTTT.